This passage covers 11 T cell receptor beta chains from one sample sequenced in a study of preoperative IRX-2 immunotherapy in early breast cancer. Measured with immunoSEQ multiplex PCR; TCRdb has only the in-frame clones, and not every one. This sample yields 40,000 or so clones, of which about 95% are seen a single time; over 1.5% belongs to the top ten. Treatment given: preoperative locoregional IRX-2 cytokine immunotherapy. This specimen was tumor tissue, taken after IRX-2 immunotherapy. The source of these receptors is a human donor with breast cancer.

The chain carries TRBV5-1 and TRBJ1-1; perhaps TRBD1 as D (6 bases). V was shortened by 4 bases and J by 1 base, with 11 bases between the two germline ends. Germline V lookup: CDR1 SGHRS, CDR2 YFSETQ. The CDR3 loop spans 14 amino acids. CDR3 sequence (DNA): TGCGCCAGCAGCCTGACAGGTGAGAACACTGAAGCTTTCTTT. Translating gives CASSLTGENTEAFF.

The chain joins TRBV6-5 to TRBJ1-2; the match to TRBD1 covers 9 bases. Germline trimming cut 0 bases from V and 9 bases from J; bases unmatched to any gene: 11. This CDR3 is 16 amino acids long. Germline V gene data show CDR1 as MNHEY and CDR2 as SVGAGI. The CDR3, as DNA: TGTGCCAGCAGTTACTCTTCCTCGGGACAGGGATTCCGCTACACCTTC. Its protein is CASSYSSSGQGFRYTF.

The chain joins TRBV12-5 to TRBJ2-5, with 8 nucleotides matching TRBD2. The length of the CDR3 is 13 residues. Germline trimming cut 6 bases from V and 4 bases from J; bases unmatched to any gene: 4. Looked up from germline, CDR1 is LGHNT and CDR2 is FRNRAP. CDR3 bases: TGTGCTAGTGGACCCGGGGGGGCAGAGACCCAGTACTTC. Translation: CASGPGGAETQYF.

This rearrangement joins TRBV30 to TRBJ2-3; 7 bases agree with TRBD2. The junction had 2 bases not matched to a gene; V was cut back by 1 base and J by 1 base. This CDR3 region has 14 residues. In germline, CDR1 is GTSNPN, CDR2 SVGIG (reference sequence). The CDR3 region is CAWSGLAGTDTQYF. For the CDR3, the DNA is TGTGCCTGGAGTGGGCTAGCGGGCACAGATACGCAGTATTTT.

The chain recombines TRBV4-1 with TRBJ2-7; 12 bases agree with TRBD2. This CDR3 has 15 amino acids. J lost 3 bases, V lost 4 bases, and 4 bases had no gene match. From germline, CDR1 is MGHRA and CDR2 YSYEKL. CDR3 residues: CASSRGTSGFYEQYF. The CDR3 nucleotides read TGCGCCAGCAGCCGGGGGACTAGCGGGTTCTACGAGCAGTACTTC.

This sequence joins TRBV7-2 and TRBJ1-2; D remains ambiguous. Trimming shortened V by 5 bases and J by 2 bases, and 12 bases separated the two germline ends. This CDR3 has 14 amino acids. Germline values: CDR1 SGHTA, CDR2 FQGNSA. The CDR3 DNA reads TGTGCCAGCAGCAACCCCACAGAAAACTATGGCTACACCTTC. It yields the protein CASSNPTENYGYTF.

The rearrangement joins TRBV4-3 to TRBJ2-2, with D possibly TRBD2 on 6 matching bases. Deletions cut 6 bases from V and 1 base from J, with 15 bases between. The CDR3 runs 16 residues. From germline, CDR1 is LGHNA and CDR2 YSLEER. CDR3 in amino acids: CASRSELAMNTGELFF. The CDR3 DNA reads as TGCGCCAGCAGGTCGGAACTAGCAATGAACACCGGGGAGCTGTTTTTT.

In DNA, the CDR3 is TGTGCCACCAGCCGCTACAGGGGAAGTAGCAATCAGCCCCAGCATTTT. This sequence encodes CATSRYRGSSNQPQHF. The V gene is TRBV15, the J gene TRBJ1-5; 7 bases agree with TRBD1. J lost 0 bases, V lost 5 bases, and 7 bases had no gene match. From germline, CDR1 is LNHNV and CDR2 YYDKDF (reference sequence). The CDR3 covers 16 residues.

The gene calls are TRBV10-3 and TRBJ2-7, with D perhaps being TRBD1 or TRBD2 (5 bases each). CDR3 length: 14 amino acids. CDR1 ENHRY and CDR2 SYGVKD come from the germline V gene. Trimming pared 9 bases from V and 7 bases from J, leaving 22 bases between. The CDR3: CAMSRDATGGEQYF. In DNA form, the CDR3 reads TGTGCCATGTCCCGGGACGCGACCGGTGGGGAGCAGTACTTC.

The chain carries TRBV5-4 and TRBJ2-3, with no clear D. CDR3 length: 12 amino acids. Germline V CDR1 and CDR2: SGHNT, YYREEE (reference sequence). Trimming left V 4 bases short and J 5 bases short, with 8 bases between. CDR3 DNA: TGTGCCAGCAGCCGAGTAGGAGATACGCAGTATTTT. Translation gives CASSRVGDTQYF.

This sequence joins TRBV7-9 and TRBJ1-2; D possibly corresponds to TRBD1 (6 bases). The germline V and J ends were trimmed by 5 bases and 5 bases, with 12 bases remaining between them. In germline, CDR1 is SEHNR, CDR2 FQNEAQ (reference sequence). The length of the CDR3 is 13 residues. The CDR3 coding sequence is TGTGCCAGCAGCCCAAGGGGGGAGTATGGCTACACCTTC. Its protein product is CASSPRGEYGYTF.